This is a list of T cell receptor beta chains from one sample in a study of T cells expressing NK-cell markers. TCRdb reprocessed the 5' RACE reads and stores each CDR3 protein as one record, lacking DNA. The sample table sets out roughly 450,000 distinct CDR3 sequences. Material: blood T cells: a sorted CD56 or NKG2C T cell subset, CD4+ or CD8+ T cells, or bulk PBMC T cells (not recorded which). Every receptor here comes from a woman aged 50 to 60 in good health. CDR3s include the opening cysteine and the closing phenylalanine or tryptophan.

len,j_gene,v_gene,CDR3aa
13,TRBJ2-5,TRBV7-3,CASGRTPQETQYF
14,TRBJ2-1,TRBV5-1,CASRTSPGHNEQFF
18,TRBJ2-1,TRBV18,CASASSSDSHPTYNEQFF
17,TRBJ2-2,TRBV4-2,CASSQDKTSWSAGELFF
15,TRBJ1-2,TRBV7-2,CASSLVLGQRYGYTF
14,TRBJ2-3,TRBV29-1,CSVGHRGEVDTQYF
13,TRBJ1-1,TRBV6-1,CASEPTTGAEAFF
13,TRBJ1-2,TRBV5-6,CASSLVHSYGYTF
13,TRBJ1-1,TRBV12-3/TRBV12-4,CASTYIRNTEAFF
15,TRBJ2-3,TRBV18,CASSPQLGRTDTQYF
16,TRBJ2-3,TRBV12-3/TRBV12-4,CASSFSGARRTDTQYF
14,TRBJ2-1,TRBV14,CASSQVAGDNEQFF
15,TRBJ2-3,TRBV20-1,CSASDAGGTTDTQYF
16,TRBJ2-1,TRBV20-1,CSASALLAGVGNEQFF
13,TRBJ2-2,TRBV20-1,CSARVVRSGELFF
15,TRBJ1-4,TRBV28,CASSLAGAFNEKLFF
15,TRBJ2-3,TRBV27,CASSQGTGFTDTQYF
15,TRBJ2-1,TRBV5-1,CASSLKGQGGPEQFF
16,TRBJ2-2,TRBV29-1,CSVQTVARANTGELFF
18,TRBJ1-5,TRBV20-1,CSAKTFGTGGKSNQPQHF
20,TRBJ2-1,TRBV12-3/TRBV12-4,CASSYRVSGLAGPSYNEQFF
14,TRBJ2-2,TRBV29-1,CSVISGKMTGELFF
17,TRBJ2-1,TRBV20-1,CSARAPGHPSSYNEQFF
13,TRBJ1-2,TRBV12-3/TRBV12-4,CASSPEGGFGYTF